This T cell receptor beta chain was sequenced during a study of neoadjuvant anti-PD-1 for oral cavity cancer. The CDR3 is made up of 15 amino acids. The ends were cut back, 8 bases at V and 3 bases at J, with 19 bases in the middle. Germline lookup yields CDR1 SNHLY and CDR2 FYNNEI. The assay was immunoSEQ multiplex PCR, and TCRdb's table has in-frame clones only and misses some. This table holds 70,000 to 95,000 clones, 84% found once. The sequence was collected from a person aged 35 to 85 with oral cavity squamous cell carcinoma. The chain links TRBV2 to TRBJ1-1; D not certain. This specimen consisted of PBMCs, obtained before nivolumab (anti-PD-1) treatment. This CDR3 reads CASFPRSFLDTEAFF. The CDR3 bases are TGTGCCAGCTTCCCCAGGTCCTTTTTGGACACTGAAGCTTTCTTT.